These 10 T cell receptor beta chains share one sample of origin, sequenced in a study of blood T cell repertoires in COVID-19 (TCRdb year 2020). Receptor libraries were prepared by the immunoSEQ multiplex PCR assay. This immuneACCESS table, as held by TCRdb, lists in-frame sequences with V and J called but not all clones. Of the missing ones, under half trace to an unresolved V gene in checked studies; the others have no known cause. The sample table holds approximately 270,000 clones, of which 80% to 90% were seen once. Around 1.8% of the sample belongs to the ten largest clones. The specimen sequenced was PBMCs or T cells enriched from blood (not recorded which). The origin of the receptors is a woman between 45 and 60 years old who had recovered from COVID-19.

The CDR3 sequence is CATSDLETQYF. The DNA of the CDR3 is TGTGCCACCAGTGATCTAGAGACCCAGTACTTC. This sequence joins TRBV24-1 and TRBJ2-5; D gene unclear. The CDR3 has 11 residues. Germline V gene lookup returns CDR1 KGHDR and CDR2 SFDVKD. The V gene lost 3 bases and the J gene lost 4 bases, with 2 bases spanning the gap.

The chain combines TRBV19 with TRBJ2-1, with TRBD1 identical over 7 bases. The J segment lost 7 bases and the V segment lost 5 bases, leaving 5 bases of the junction unmatched. Germline loops: CDR1 LNHDA, CDR2 SQIVND (reference sequence). The length of the CDR3 is 13 residues. CDR3 in DNA: TGTGCCAGTAGTTTGACAGGGTCGAATGAGCAGTTCTTC. It yields the protein CASSLTGSNEQFF.

This rearrangement joins TRBV19 to TRBJ1-2, with 8 bases that match TRBD1. With V trimmed by 1 base and J by 2 bases, 0 bases remained unmatched. Germline V gene sequence: CDR1 LNHDA, CDR2 SQIVND (reference sequence). The length of the CDR3 is 14 residues. The chain's CDR3 is CASSIGTGNYGYTF. CDR3 sequence (DNA): TGTGCCAGTAGTATAGGGACAGGGAACTATGGCTACACCTTC.

The chain combines TRBV7-8 with TRBJ2-6; 7 bases agree with TRBD2. Germline V gene data show CDR1 as SGHVS and CDR2 as FQNEAQ. J gave up 0 bases and V 2 bases, and 7 bases lay outside the gene matches. The CDR3 sequence is 18 residues long. CDR3 nucleotide sequence: TGTGCCAGCAGCTTATCACCAACGGGGGGCTCTGGGGCCAACGTCCTGACTTTC. Its protein product is CASSLSPTGGSGANVLTF.

The V and J genes are TRBV27 and TRBJ2-1; 8 bases align to TRBD2. Germline CDR1 reads MNHEY; CDR2 reads SMNVEV (reference sequence). The CDR3 covers 17 residues. The V and J ends lost 5 bases and 6 bases, in that order; junction bases with no gene match: 15. CDR3 DNA: TGTGCCAGCAGTCCCTCTGTCGGGAGGGTAGGGGCCAATGAGCAGTTCTTC. The encoded protein is CASSPSVGRVGANEQFF.

The CDR3 loop is CASSIAYRTSGTDTQYF. The CDR3 nucleotides are TGTGCCAGTAGTATAGCCTACCGGACTAGCGGCACAGATACGCAGTATTTT. The V and J genes are TRBV19 and TRBJ2-3; TRBD2 matches 9 bases. Per the germline V gene, CDR1 is LNHDA and CDR2 is SQIVND (reference sequence). This CDR3 is 17 amino acids long. V trimming: 1 base; J trimming: 1 base; junction bases outside the gene matches: 6.

The chain is built from TRBV6-5 and TRBJ2-2; 11 positions agree with TRBD1. Germline lookup yields CDR1 MNHEY and CDR2 SVGAGI. After removal of 7 bases from V and 13 bases from J, the junction contained 8 bases not matched to a gene. The CDR3 extends over 13 amino acids. CDR3 in DNA: TGTGCCAGCAAAGGACAGGGGGCTACTGGGCTGTTTTTT. This sequence encodes CASKGQGATGLFF.

The J gene is TRBJ1-2, the V gene TRBV13; possible D gene TRBD1, 6 bases. CDR3 length equals 15 residues. Germline V CDR1 and CDR2: PRHDT, FYEKMQ (reference sequence). The ends were cut back, 0 bases at V and 2 bases at J, with 10 bases in the middle. The CDR3, as DNA: TGTGCCAGCAGCTTAGGCCTGGGGGCCAACTATGGCTACACCTTC. This sequence encodes CASSLGLGANYGYTF. Drawing the rest from reference TRBV13 and TRBJ1-2, the complete variable domain is AAGVIQSPRHLIKEKRETATLKCYPIPRHDTVYWYQQGPGQDPQFLISFYEKMQSDKGSIPDRFSAQQFSDYHSELNMSSLELGDSALYFCASSLGLGANYGYTFGSGTRLTVV.

This chain links TRBV27 with TRBJ2-3, with 10 positions matching TRBD2. Trimming took 5 bases from V and 6 from J; bases not matched to a gene: 8. CDR1 MNHEY and CDR2 SMNVEV come from the germline V gene (reference sequence). This CDR3 spans 15 amino acids. For the CDR3, the DNA is TGTGCCAGCAGTAACCTAGCGGGAGTTACGGATACGCAGTATTTT. It encodes CASSNLAGVTDTQYF.

The J gene is TRBJ2-1, the V gene TRBV4-1; 8 nucleotides agree with TRBD2. The CDR3 length is 16 residues. The junction had 5 bases not matched to a gene; V was cut back by 0 bases and J by 4 bases. Germline loops: CDR1 MGHRA, CDR2 YSYEKL. The CDR3 is CASSQDLAGVYNEQFF. CDR3 DNA sequence: TGCGCCAGCAGCCAAGATCTAGCGGGTGTGTACAATGAGCAGTTCTTC.